These 14 T cell receptor beta chains were all obtained from the same sample, sequenced in a study of blood T cell repertoires in COVID-19. TCRdb keeps only in-frame clones here, not all; method: immunoSEQ multiplex PCR. There are 210,000 or so clones in the sample; over 75% occur only once, and 4.3% lies in the top ten. Sequencing was done on a sample of PBMCs or T cells enriched from blood (not recorded which). All receptors come from a man under 40 with acute COVID-19.

The V gene is TRBV12-3 or TRBV12-4, the J gene TRBJ1-1; 8 nucleotides agree with TRBD1. This CDR3 contains 11 residues. Trimming at V came to 10 bases and at J to 8 bases, leaving 6 bases not matched to a gene. The DNA of the CDR3 is TGTGCCATCGGGACAGGTATAGAAGCTTTCTTT. It is translated as CAIGTGIEAFF.

The CDR3 DNA sequence: TGTGCCAGCAGGCACGGGGAGGGCCGCAATGAGCAGTTCTTC. It specifies CASRHGEGRNEQFF. The chain carries TRBV6-5 and TRBJ2-1, with 7 nucleotides matching TRBD2. CDR3 size: 14 residues. Germline assignment: CDR1 MNHEY and CDR2 SVGAGI. V trimming: 6 bases; J trimming: 6 bases; junction bases outside the gene matches: 8.

The chain has TRBV5-1 and TRBJ2-3, with 10 bases lining up with TRBD1. The germline V gene encodes CDR1 SGHRS and CDR2 YFSETQ. V shed 1 base and J 4 bases; nucleotides not matched to a gene: 3. The CDR3 is made up of 15 amino acids. CDR3 protein: CASSLSGQGPDTQYF. The CDR3 nucleotides read TGCGCCAGCAGCTTGTCGGGACAGGGGCCAGATACGCAGTATTTT.

The chain employs TRBV19 and TRBJ2-7, with 7 nucleotides matching TRBD1. The V segment lost 9 bases and the J segment 5 bases; nucleotides outside the gene matches: 10. In germline, CDR1 is LNHDA, CDR2 SQIVND (reference sequence). The CDR3 covers 13 residues. As DNA, the CDR3 is TGTGCCAGCGGAGACAGGGCCCTCAACGAGCAGTACTTC. As protein: CASGDRALNEQYF. The full variable domain, completed using reference TRBV19 and TRBJ2-7, is DGGITQSPKYLFRKEGQNVTLSCEQNLNHDAMYWYRQDPGQGLRLIYYSQIVNDFQKGDIAEGYSVSREKKESFPLTVTSAQKNPTAFYLCASGDRALNEQYFGPGTRLTVT.

The rearrangement joins TRBV3-1 (or the pseudogene TRBV3-2) to TRBJ1-5, with a weak D call TRBD1 (6 bases). The CDR3 loop spans 13 amino acids. Germline V CDR1 and CDR2: LGHDT, YNNKEL (reference sequence). V was cut by 4 bases and J by 4 bases, with 8 bases left in between. CDR3 protein: CASSPQGNQPQHF. The CDR3 coding sequence is TGTGCCAGCAGCCCCCAGGGGAATCAGCCCCAGCATTTT.

This chain links TRBV12-3 or TRBV12-4 with TRBJ1-1, with D hard to call. CDR3 size: 12 residues. V was pared by 8 bases and J by 1 base, with 8 bases between. The CDR3 protein is CASSRSNTEAFF. The DNA for the CDR3 is TGTGCCAGCTCCCGGTCGAACACTGAAGCTTTCTTT.

This chain connects TRBV7-9 to TRBJ2-1; 10 positions match TRBD2. Germline CDR1 and CDR2: SEHNR and FQNEAQ (reference sequence). Trimming took 5 bases from V and 14 from J; bases not matched to a gene: 9. The CDR3 runs 13 residues. CDR3 loop: CASSPLAGAMEFF. CDR3 bases: TGTGCCAGCAGCCCCCTAGCGGGGGCCATGGAGTTCTTC.

This clone occurred once. The chain couples TRBV12-3 or TRBV12-4 to TRBJ1-2, with 7 bases matching TRBD1. Unmatched junction bases numbered 4, after V lost 4 bases and J lost 5 bases. CDR3 length: 13 residues. In nucleotides, the CDR3 is TGTGCCAGCAGTTCCCCGACAGGGTATGGCTACACCTTC. Encoded protein: CASSSPTGYGYTF.

The J gene is TRBJ2-7, the V gene TRBV5-1, with TRBD2 matching 8 bases. Germline assignment: CDR1 SGHRS and CDR2 YFSETQ. The CDR3 consists of 14 residues. J was trimmed by 4 bases and V by 2 bases; bases with no gene match: 5. The CDR3 reads CASSFGTSVYEQYF. Written as DNA, the CDR3 is TGCGCCAGCAGCTTCGGGACTAGTGTGTACGAGCAGTACTTC.

The rearrangement joins TRBV30 to TRBJ2-3; 7 positions agree with TRBD1. Germline values: CDR1 GTSNPN, CDR2 SVGIG (reference sequence). J lost 0 bases, V lost 3 bases, and 6 bases had no gene match. The CDR3 sequence is 15 residues long. DNA of the CDR3: TGTGCCTGGAGGGTACAGGGGATTAGCACAGATACGCAGTATTTT. Its protein is CAWRVQGISTDTQYF.

Comment on this clone: Without the conserved terminal phenylalanine or tryptophan, this CDR3 likely stems from a read error. The limits of the CDR3 on the DNA are not certain, so only TCRdb's listed CDR3 is given. This chain joins TRBV12-3 or TRBV12-4 and TRBJ1-1. The CDR3 sequence runs 11 residues, both termini included. CDR3 residues: CASSLGEGIEL.

This rearrangement joins TRBV3-1 (or the pseudogene TRBV3-2) to TRBJ1-3, with a weak D call TRBD1 (6 bases). Germline V gene data show CDR1 as LGHDT and CDR2 as YNNKEL (reference sequence). Deletions cut 4 bases from V and 3 bases from J, with 13 bases between. The CDR3 contains 15 residues. The CDR3 DNA follows: TGTGCCAGCAGCCTCCGGACAGTCATTGGAAACACCATATATTTT. Protein sequence: CASSLRTVIGNTIYF.

The chain is built from TRBV5-1 and TRBJ2-3; D call uncertain. The CDR3 sequence is 13 residues long. Per the germline V gene, CDR1 is SGHRS and CDR2 is YFSETQ. The V end lost 1 base, the J end lost 2 bases, and 5 bases lay between the germline ends. CDR3 residues: CASSLTYTDTQYF. The CDR3, as DNA: TGCGCCAGCAGCTTGACTTACACAGATACGCAGTATTTT.

CDR3 sequence reads: CASAKDRVLHEQYF. CDR3 bases: TGTGCCAGCGCCAAAGACAGGGTCCTCCACGAGCAGTACTTC. This chain uses TRBV6-5 with TRBJ2-7; 7 positions agree with TRBD1. V lost 8 bases, J lost 5 bases, and 12 bases stayed unmatched. The CDR3 runs 14 residues. Germline CDR1 is MNHEY and CDR2 is SVGAGI.